This record concerns one TCR beta chain sequence. The antigen is unknown. Each TCR beta library was made by quantitative 5'-RACE that incorporated molecular barcodes. TCRdb re-derived calls from the 5' RACE reads in MiXCR, one entry per CDR3 protein. The table has fewer than 200,000 distinct CDR3 sequences, 8.5% to 10% seen once. The data were taken from a study of CD8 T cells in ankylosing spondylitis. General study points: It appeared that ankylosing spondylitis blood was characterized by a TCR beta motif of under ten highly homologous variants. Disease-linked clones reportedly showed significant enrichment in matched ankylosing spondylitis synovial fluid.

Losses at the gene ends were 4 bases for V and 5 bases for J; bases not matched to a gene: 5. This CDR3 comprises 13 residues. CDR1 is SGDLS and CDR2 is YYNGEE in the germline V gene. The V and J genes are TRBV9 and TRBJ2-5, with 7 bases aligning to TRBD2. The clonotype comes from a female donor with ankylosing spondylitis or in good health (not recorded which). The sequenced sample consisted of blood, either unsorted or a sorted T cell fraction (not recorded which). CDR3 region: CASSLGTIETQYF. In DNA form, the CDR3 reads TGTGCCAGCAGCCTTGGGACTATCGAGACCCAGTACTTC.